The 23 T cell receptor beta chains below were found in one sample sequenced in a study of blood T cells in healthy people across ages. PCR was performed a second time for roughly 6 to 12 cycles using a sample-barcoded 5' primer and a J-beta primer mix. One entry per CDR3 protein results from TCRdb running MiXCR on the 5' RACE reads. The table lists about 930,000 distinct CDR3 sequences, about 29% of them singletons. Separately, the same data were catalogued under a study of T cells of mothers and their children.

Source material: blood. Every receptor here comes from a woman aged 35 to 49 in good health.

This clonotype was seen more than once but under ten times. The chain joins TRBV7-2 to TRBJ1-2; the D gene is possibly TRBD1 (5 bases). The V end lost 4 bases, the J end lost 4 bases, and 22 bases lay between the germline ends. The CDR3 length is 17 residues. Per the germline V gene, CDR1 is SGHTA and CDR2 is FQGNSA. This chain's CDR3 is CASSSPTLAGLGYGYTF. For the CDR3, the DNA is TGTGCCAGCAGCTCCCCTACCTTGGCAGGGCTAGGCTATGGCTACACCTTC. Complete variable domain (other parts from reference TRBV7-2 and TRBJ1-2): GAGVSQSPSNKVTEKGKDVELRCDPISGHTALYWYRQSLGQGLEFLIYFQGNSAPDKSGLPSDRFSAERTGGSVSTLTIQRTQQEDSAVYLCASSSPTLAGLGYGYTFGSGTRLTVV.

This clonotype has just a few counts. The chain joins TRBV15 to TRBJ2-1; TRBD1 aligns across 7 bases. Germline trimming cut 4 bases from V and 10 bases from J; bases unmatched to any gene: 10. This CDR3 comprises 14 residues. Germline V CDR1 and CDR2: LNHNV, YYDKDF (reference sequence). The DNA of the CDR3 is TGTGCCACCAGCATCTACAGGGGCGTCGACGAGCAGTTCTTC. It codes for CATSIYRGVDEQFF. Full variable domain (missing parts from reference TRBV15 and TRBJ2-1): DAMVIQNPRYQVTQFGKPVTLSCSQTLNHNVMYWYQQKSSQAPKLLFHYYDKDFNNEADTPDNFQSRRPNTSFCFLDIRSPGLGDTAMYLCATSIYRGVDEQFFGPGTRLTVL.

The rearrangement uses TRBV6-2 or TRBV6-3 and TRBJ2-1; 12 nucleotides line up with TRBD1. The CDR3 runs 17 residues. CDR1 MNHEY and CDR2 SVGEGT come from the germline V gene. After removal of 2 bases from V and 10 bases from J, the junction contained 12 bases not matched to a gene. The CDR3 protein is CASSYPFTGQGAHEQFF. In DNA form, the CDR3 reads TGTGCCAGCAGTTACCCTTTTACGGGACAGGGGGCCCACGAGCAGTTCTTC.

The J gene is TRBJ1-1, the V gene TRBV5-1; D may be TRBD1 (6 bases). Trimming left V 0 bases short and J 8 bases short, with 11 bases between. Per germline, CDR1 SGHRS and CDR2 YFSETQ. The CDR3 extends over 13 amino acids. The CDR3 region has the DNA TGCGCCAGCAGCTTGGACAGGGCAAGAGAAGCTTTCTTT. Encoded protein: CASSLDRAREAFF. The whole variable domain, filled in from reference TRBV5-1 and TRBJ1-1, reads KAGVTQTPRYLIKTRGQQVTLSCSPISGHRSVSWYQQTPGQGLQFLFEYFSETQRNKGNFPGRFSGRQFSNSRSEMNVSTLELGDSALYLCASSLDRAREAFFGQGTRLTVV.

In this sample, this clonotype turned up a few times. This chain links TRBV24-1 with TRBJ2-3; 7 bases are shared with TRBD1. Germline V gene lookup returns CDR1 KGHDR and CDR2 SFDVKD. The CDR3 is 17 residues long. V lost 0 bases to trimming and J lost 4 bases; unmatched junction nucleotides: 9. This chain's CDR3 is CATSDLQTGRGADTQYF. The CDR3 nucleotides are TGTGCCACCAGTGATTTGCAGACAGGGAGAGGCGCAGATACGCAGTATTTT.

The chain employs TRBV19 and TRBJ2-7; D perhaps matches TRBD1 (6 bases). This CDR3 has 13 amino acids. V was pared by 5 bases and J by 3 bases, with 11 bases between. Germline loops: CDR1 LNHDA, CDR2 SQIVND (reference sequence). CDR3 DNA sequence: TGTGCCAGTAGTGGGGCCAGGGGCTACGAGCAGTACTTC. Its translation is CASSGARGYEQYF.

Only a few counts were recorded for this clonotype. One end of the junction is discordant with germline, which a read error may explain. The J gene is TRBJ1-1, the V gene TRBV6-5, with unresolved D. This CDR3 is 16 amino acids long. Germline V gives CDR1 MNHEY, CDR2 SVGAGI. In DNA form, the CDR3 reads TGTGCCGGCAGTTACTCGATTCGCAGGAAGAACACTGAAGCTTTCTTT. Protein: CAGSYSIRRKNTEAFF.

Concerning this clonotype: A clone one base away is much larger, so this may be a read error. The genes are TRBV5-1 and TRBJ2-7; TRBD2 matches at 10 bases. Germline values: CDR1 SGHRS, CDR2 YFSETQ. This CDR3 region has 16 residues. V dropped 2 bases and J dropped 7; count of bases not matched to a gene: 12. CDR3 in DNA: TGCGCCAGCAGCTTCGAGCCTAGCGGGGGAGTAGTTGAGCAGTACTTC. Amino acids: CASSFEPSGGVVEQYF.

This clonotype appeared many times. The chain is built from TRBV5-1 and TRBJ2-1; 7 bases match TRBD2. The CDR3 loop spans 17 amino acids. The V segment lost 0 bases and the J segment 2 bases; nucleotides outside the gene matches: 8. CDR1 and CDR2 from the germline V gene are SGHRS and YFSETQ. The CDR3 loop is CASSLVPREGPYNEQFF. In DNA form, the CDR3 reads TGCGCCAGCAGCTTGGTCCCGAGGGAGGGTCCCTACAATGAGCAGTTCTTC.

Only a few counts were recorded for this clonotype. This sequence may be a read error, since a much larger clone differs from it by one base. The chain uses TRBV5-1 and TRBJ2-2, with D possibly being TRBD2 (5 bases). CDR3 size: 15 residues. The germline CDR1 and CDR2 sequences are SGHRS and YFSETQ. Written as DNA, the CDR3 is TGCGCCAGCAGCTTGGTAGAGGCAGCCACCGGGGAGCGGTTTTTT. Protein sequence: CASSLVEAATGERFF.

This clonotype occurred many times. The J gene is TRBJ2-7, the V gene TRBV19, with D maybe TRBD2 (6 bases). Germline assignment: CDR1 LNHDA and CDR2 SQIVND (reference sequence). Trimming removed 5 bases from V and 7 bases from J, with 18 bases in between. The CDR3 loop spans 14 amino acids. The CDR3 sequence: CASSPETAGREQYF. CDR3 coding DNA: TGTGCCAGTAGTCCCGAGACGGCAGGGAGGGAGCAGTACTTC.

This clonotype was observed at least ten times. The chain links TRBV7-2 to TRBJ1-2, with D perhaps matching TRBD1 (5 bases). V lost 5 bases to trimming and J lost 5 bases, with 12 bases between them. The CDR3 is 13 amino acids. Germline CDR1 and CDR2: SGHTA and FQGNSA. The CDR3 reads CASSDAGGYGYTF. The CDR3 DNA sequence: TGTGCCAGCAGCGACGCGGGGGGGTATGGCTACACCTTC.

This chain links TRBV29-1 with TRBJ1-1; D gene unclear. Germline values: CDR1 SQVTM, CDR2 ANQGSEA. V lost 4 bases and J 4 bases, leaving 10 bases between the germline ends. The CDR3 is 12 residues long. The CDR3 is CSVARSATEAFF. In nucleotides, the CDR3 is TGCAGCGTTGCAAGGAGTGCCACTGAAGCTTTCTTT.

Details on this clonotype: Since a much larger clone is just one base distant, this may be a read error. CDR3 in DNA: TGCGCCAGCAGCTCCTATTTTCGAGCGGGGGTGTACAATGAGCAGTACTTC. Translated: CASSSYFRAGVYNEQYF. The chain employs TRBV5-1 and TRBJ2-4, with 8 positions matching TRBD2. With V trimmed by 3 bases and J by 13 bases, 21 bases remained unmatched. The germline V gene has CDR1 SGHRS and CDR2 YFSETQ. The CDR3 spans 17 residues.

Concerning this clonotype itself: This may be a read error: a much more frequent sequence differs by one nucleotide. The CDR3 DNA reads as TGTGTCAGCAGCCCGGCCAGGGGGCGAGGGCCAGATACGCAGTATTTT. Protein: CVSSPARGRGPDTQYF. The chain uses TRBV7-6 and TRBJ2-3, with 8 bases identical to TRBD1. This CDR3 has 16 amino acids. CDR1 is SGHVS and CDR2 is FNYEAQ in the germline V gene.

This chain uses TRBV20-1 with TRBJ1-1; tentative D call: TRBD1 (5 bases). This CDR3 is built from 15 residues. CDR1 and CDR2 from the germline V gene are DFQATT and SNEGSKA (reference sequence). V was trimmed by 4 bases and J by 0 bases, leaving 15 bases between them. The CDR3 DNA follows: TGCAGTGCTAAGGCCTCCGACAGAATGAACACTGAAGCTTTCTTT. This gives the protein CSAKASDRMNTEAFF.

This clonotype was seen more than once but under ten times. The CDR3, as DNA: TGCGCCAGCAGTATTCGGACTGGGAGCACTGAAGCTTTCTTT. This sequence encodes CASSIRTGSTEAFF. This rearrangement joins TRBV5-1 to TRBJ1-1; unclear D gene. Trimming stripped 5 bases from V and 4 bases from J, with 15 bases between. Germline assignment: CDR1 SGHRS and CDR2 YFSETQ. The CDR3 runs 14 residues.

Concerning this clonotype itself: A read error may explain this, as a much larger clone is one base away. This sequence joins TRBV9 and TRBJ2-3; possible D gene TRBD2, 7 bases. Per the germline V gene, CDR1 is SGDLS and CDR2 is YYNGEE. This CDR3 spans 16 amino acids. The CDR3 region is CAGRPTTGRGTDTQYF. CDR3 nucleotide sequence: TGTGCCGGCAGGCCCACCACAGGGAGGGGCACAGATACGCAGTATTTT.

As concerns this clonotype: A clone one base away is much larger, so this may be a read error. The gene calls are TRBV28 and TRBJ1-2, with D perhaps matching TRBD1 (5 bases). The CDR3 covers 15 residues. Per germline, CDR1 MDHEN and CDR2 SYDVKM. Trimming took off 8 bases at V and 4 bases at J, with 20 bases between the two ends. This chain's CDR3 is CASDDRKDDGYGYTF. The CDR3 nucleotides read TGTGCCAGCGATGACAGAAAGGATGATGGCTATGGCTACACCTTC.

This chain joins TRBV15 and TRBJ1-1, with unresolved D. Germline CDR1 LNHNV, CDR2 YYDKDF (reference sequence). The CDR3 sequence is 14 residues long. V was shortened by 4 bases and J by 1 base, with 10 bases between the two germline ends. CDR3 loop: CATSNRAANTEAFF. The CDR3 DNA sequence: TGTGCCACCAGCAACCGGGCCGCGAACACTGAAGCTTTCTTT.

The chain has TRBV2 and TRBJ2-1; 7 bases are a match to TRBD1. The CDR3 covers 14 residues. Germline CDR1 is SNHLY and CDR2 is FYNNEI. With V trimmed by 6 bases and J by 6 bases, 8 bases remained unmatched. The CDR3 sequence: CASRETGVGNEQFF. CDR3 bases: TGTGCCAGCAGGGAAACAGGGGTGGGCAATGAGCAGTTCTTC.

The chain combines TRBV20-1 with TRBJ2-7; a weak D match, TRBD1 (6 bases). The CDR3 length is 15 residues. CDR1 and CDR2 (germline): DFQATT, SNEGSKA (reference sequence). V was clipped by 3 bases and J by 4 bases, with 19 bases between them. As DNA, the CDR3 is TGCAGTGCTAGGACCTCCGGACAGAGCCTTTACGAGCAGTACTTC. Translating it yields CSARTSGQSLYEQYF.

The rearrangement links TRBV7-9 to TRBJ2-3, with 8 bases lining up with TRBD2. Germline V gene sequence: CDR1 SEHNR, CDR2 FQNEAQ (reference sequence). After removal of 2 bases from V and 0 bases from J, the junction contained 13 bases not matched to a gene. The CDR3 contains 19 residues. The CDR3 DNA follows: TGTGCCAGCAGCTTATTTGTCCTAGCGGGTGATCCTAGCACAGATACGCAGTATTTT. Translated: CASSLFVLAGDPSTDTQYF.